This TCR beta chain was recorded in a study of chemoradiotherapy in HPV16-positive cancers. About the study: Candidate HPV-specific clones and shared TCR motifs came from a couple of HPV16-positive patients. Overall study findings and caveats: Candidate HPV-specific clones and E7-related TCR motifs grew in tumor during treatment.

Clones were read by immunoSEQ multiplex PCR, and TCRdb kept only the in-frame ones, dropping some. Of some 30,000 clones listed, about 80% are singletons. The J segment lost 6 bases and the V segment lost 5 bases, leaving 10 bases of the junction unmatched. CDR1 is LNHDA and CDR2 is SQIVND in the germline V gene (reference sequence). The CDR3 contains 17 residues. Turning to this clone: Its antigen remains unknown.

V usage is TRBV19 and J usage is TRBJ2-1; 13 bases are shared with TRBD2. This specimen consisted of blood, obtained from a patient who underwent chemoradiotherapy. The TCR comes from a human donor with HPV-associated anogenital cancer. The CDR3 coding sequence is TGTGCCAGTAGTCGTTATGGACTAGCGGGGGACATCAATGAGCAGTTCTTC. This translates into CASSRYGLAGDINEQFF.